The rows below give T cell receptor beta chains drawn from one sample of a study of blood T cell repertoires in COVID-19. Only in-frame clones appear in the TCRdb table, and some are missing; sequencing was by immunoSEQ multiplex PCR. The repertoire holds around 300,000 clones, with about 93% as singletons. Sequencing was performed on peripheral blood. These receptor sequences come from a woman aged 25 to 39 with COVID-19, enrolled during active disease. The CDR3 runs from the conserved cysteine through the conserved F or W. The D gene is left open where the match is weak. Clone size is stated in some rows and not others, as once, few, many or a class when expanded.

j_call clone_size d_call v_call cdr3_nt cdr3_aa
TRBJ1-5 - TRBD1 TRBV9 TGTGCCAGCAGCGTAGGGGACAGGGTTAATCAGCCCCAGCATTTT CASSVGDRVNQPQHF
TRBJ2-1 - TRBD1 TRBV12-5 TGTGCTAGCGGGACAGGGGTTAGCAATGAGCAGTTCTTC CASGTGVSNEQFF
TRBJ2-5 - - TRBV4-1 TGCGCCAGCAGCGCACGCGGAGAGACCCAGTACTTC CASSARGETQYF
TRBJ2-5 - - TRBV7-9 TGTGCCAGCAGCTTAGACAGTCAAGAGACCCAGTACTTC CASSLDSQETQYF
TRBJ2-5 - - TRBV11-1 TGTGCCAGCAGCCCAGGACACAAAAGGGTTCAAGAGACCCAGTACTTC CASSPGHKRVQETQYF
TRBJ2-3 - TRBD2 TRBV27 TGTGCCAGCAGTTCGGGAGCTAGCGGGGGGATAGATACGCAGTATTTT CASSSGASGGIDTQYF
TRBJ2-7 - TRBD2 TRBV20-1 TGCAGTGCTAGTGAGGGACTAGTGAACGAGCAGTACTTC CSASEGLVNEQYF
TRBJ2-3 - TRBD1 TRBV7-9 TGTGCCAGCAGCCCGAGGACAGGGGAGGGTGATACGCAGTATTTT CASSPRTGEGDTQYF
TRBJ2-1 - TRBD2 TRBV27 TGTGCCACAGCGGGGTTAGGTGATTTCAATGAGCAGTTCTTC CATAGLGDFNEQFF
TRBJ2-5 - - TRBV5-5 TGTGCCAGCAGCAACCGGGACACGGAATGGGGAGAGACCCAGTACTTC CASSNRDTEWGETQYF
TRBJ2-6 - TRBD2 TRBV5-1 TGCGCCAGCAGAAGGACTAGCGGGAATCTGTTCTCTGGGGCCAACGTCCTGACTTTC CASRRTSGNLFSGANVLTF
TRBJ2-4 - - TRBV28 TGTGCCAGCAGTGCGCTACAGCTAGCCAAAAACATTCAGTACTTC CASSALQLAKNIQYF
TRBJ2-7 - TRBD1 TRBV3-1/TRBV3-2 TGTGCCAGCAGCCACACAGGGGGAGGTCTCTACGAGCAGTACTTC CASSHTGGGLYEQYF
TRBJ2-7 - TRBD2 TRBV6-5 TGTGCCAGTCACTTTGAAGCGGGAGTCTACGAGCAGTACTTC CASHFEAGVYEQYF
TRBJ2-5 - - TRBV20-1 TGCAGTGCTAGTCTACTGGCGGGTTTGGAGACCCAGTACTTC CSASLLAGLETQYF
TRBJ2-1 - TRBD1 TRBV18 TGTGCCAGCTCACCCTGGGGACAGGGGGCATCCTACAATGAGCAGTTCTTC CASSPWGQGASYNEQFF
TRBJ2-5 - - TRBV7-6 TGTGCCAGCAGCTTATTAGCGGACCGTTCCCCGAAAGAGACCCAGTACTTC CASSLLADRSPKETQYF
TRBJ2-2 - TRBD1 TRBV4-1 TGCGCCAGCAGCCAATACTCCGGACAGGGATACACCGGGGAGCTGTTTTTT CASSQYSGQGYTGELFF
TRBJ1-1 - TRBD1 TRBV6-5 TGTGCCAGCAGTTCAGACAGGGGGCACCCAAACACTGAAGCTTTCTTT CASSSDRGHPNTEAFF
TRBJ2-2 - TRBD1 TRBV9 TGTGCCAGCAGCCCGGGACAGGGGGCGGACACCGGGGAGCTGTTTTTT CASSPGQGADTGELFF
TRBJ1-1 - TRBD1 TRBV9 TGTGCCAGCAGCGCAAACAGGGGAATAAGCACTGAAGCTTTCTTT CASSANRGISTEAFF
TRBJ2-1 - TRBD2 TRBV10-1 TGCGCCAGCAGTGAAGGGACTAGCGGGAGCTCCAATGAGCAGTTCTTC CASSEGTSGSSNEQFF
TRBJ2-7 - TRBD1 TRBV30 TGTGCCTGGAGCCGGGACAGGGTCCACGAGCAGTACTTC CAWSRDRVHEQYF
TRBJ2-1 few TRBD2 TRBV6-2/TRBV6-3 TGTGCCAGCAGTCCCCGGACTAGCGGGAGGTCCTACAATGAGCAGTTCTTC CASSPRTSGRSYNEQFF
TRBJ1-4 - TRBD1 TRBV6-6 TGTGCCAGCAGTTACTCTCGAGGGGGCAAGGATGGGAAACTGTTTTTT CASSYSRGGKDGKLFF
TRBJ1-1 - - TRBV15 TGTGCCACCAGCAGACGCCTCGGACAGCCGAACACTGAAGCTTTCTTT CATSRRLGQPNTEAFF
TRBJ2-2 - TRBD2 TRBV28 TGTGCCAGCAGTACCGGACTAGCGGAAATCACCGGGGAGCTGTTTTTT CASSTGLAEITGELFF
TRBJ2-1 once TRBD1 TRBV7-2 TGTGCCAGCAGCTTACCCCTCGGGACAGGGCTCTTCTACAATGAGCAGTTCTTC CASSLPLGTGLFYNEQFF
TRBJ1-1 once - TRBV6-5 TGTGCCAGCCACAGGGTAAATACTGAAGCTTTCTTT CASHRVNTEAFF
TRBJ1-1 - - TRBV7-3 TGTGCCAGCAGCCCCCGGGAACGCACTGAAGCTTTCTTT CASSPRERTEAFF
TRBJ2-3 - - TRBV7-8 TGTGCCAGCAGCTTAGCGGGAGGCACAGATACGCAGTATTTT CASSLAGGTDTQYF
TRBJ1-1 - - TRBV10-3 TGTGCCATCAGTGCCAGAGGGAACAATAGGAACACTGAAGCTTTCTTT CAISARGNNRNTEAFF
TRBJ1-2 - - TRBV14 TGTGCCAGCAGCCTCTCCCTGGTCTACGGGGGCTACACCTTC CASSLSLVYGGYTF
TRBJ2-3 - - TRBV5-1 TGCGCCAGCAGCTCGCAGGGGGGCGATACGCAGTATTTT CASSSQGGDTQYF
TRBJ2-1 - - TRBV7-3 TGTGCCAGCAGCTTAACGTTTCAGGGTGAGCAGTTCTTC CASSLTFQGEQFF
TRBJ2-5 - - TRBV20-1 TGCAGGGCCGGGGATCAAGAGACCCAGTACTTC CRAGDQETQYF
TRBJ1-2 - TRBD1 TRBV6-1 TGTGCCAGCAGTGGACTTGGGACAGGGGGGCCAAATGGCTACACCTTC CASSGLGTGGPNGYTF
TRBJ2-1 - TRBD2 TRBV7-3 TGTGCCAGCAGCTCCACTAGCGGTAGGAGGGGTGAGCAGTTCTTC CASSSTSGRRGEQFF
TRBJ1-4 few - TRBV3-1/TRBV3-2 TGTGCCAGCAGCCAAGATGCGGCAGGGGTAGGAAAACTGTTTTTT CASSQDAAGVGKLFF
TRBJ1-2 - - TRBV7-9 TGTGCCAGCACGGCTAATGGGAGCCCGGATGGCTACACCTTC CASTANGSPDGYTF
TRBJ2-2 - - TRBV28 TGTGCCAGCAGTCCCCTGAGGGCGAACACCGGGGAGCTGTTTTTT CASSPLRANTGELFF
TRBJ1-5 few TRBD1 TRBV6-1 TGTGCCAGCAGTGAAGCGGGACAGGGGGCGCATAATCAGCCCCAGCATTTT CASSEAGQGAHNQPQHF
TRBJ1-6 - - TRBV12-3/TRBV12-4 TGTGCCAGCAGCCTGGGGGGACCCCTCCACTTT CASSLGGPLHF
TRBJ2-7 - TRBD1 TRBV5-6 TGTGCCAGCAGCCTGCGTTTCGGACAGGGGATCTCCGAGCAGTACTTC CASSLRFGQGISEQYF
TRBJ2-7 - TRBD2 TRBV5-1 TGCGCCAGCAGCTTGTATGCTAGCGGGAGCTCCTACGAGCAGTACTTC CASSLYASGSSYEQYF
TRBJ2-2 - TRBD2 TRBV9 TGTGCCAGCAGTGAGCGGGAACACACCGGGGAGCTGTTTTTT CASSEREHTGELFF
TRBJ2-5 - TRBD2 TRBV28 TGTGCCAGCAGTCCCTTGCTAGCGGGAGAGTTAGAGACCCAGTACTTC CASSPLLAGELETQYF
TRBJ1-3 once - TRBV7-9 TGTGCCAGCAGCTTAGCCTCGGCGGGAGGAAACACCATATATTTT CASSLASAGGNTIYF
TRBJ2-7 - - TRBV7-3 TGTGCCAGCAGCGCCGACAGTTCCTACGAGCAGTACTTC CASSADSSYEQYF
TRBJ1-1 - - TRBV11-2 TGTGCCAGCAGCTCTCCCGACAGCCTGAACACTGAAGCTTTCTTT CASSSPDSLNTEAFF
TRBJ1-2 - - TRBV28 TGTGCCAGCAGTTCCCGGGGGGGCGTACCTCTATATGGCTACACCTTC CASSSRGGVPLYGYTF
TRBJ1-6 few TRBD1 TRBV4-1 TGCGCCAGCAGCCTAGTTCCAGGGGGTAATTCACCCCTCCACTTT CASSLVPGGNSPLHF
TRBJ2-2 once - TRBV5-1 TGCGCCAGCAGCTTAAGCGCGGGCGCCTCCGGGGAGCTGTTTTTT CASSLSAGASGELFF
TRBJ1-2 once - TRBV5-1 TGCGCCAGCAGCTTTAGGACACGATCAAATGGCTACACCTTC CASSFRTRSNGYTF
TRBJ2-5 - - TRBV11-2 TGTGCCAGCAGCTTAGATCTCAGGGGGACCCAGTACTTC CASSLDLRGTQYF